This T cell receptor (beta chain) derives from a study of low-dose radiotherapy and immunotherapy resistance in tumors. For the study at large: Cohort 2's total reached 13 Gy over 26 weeks, at 1 Gy per fraction every two weeks. Cyclophosphamide was given intravenously at 200 mg/m2 every two weeks, and each dose came one day before radiation and immunotherapy.

cDNA synthesis used a TRAV/TRBV-specific primer set for both chains. With a constant-region primer and a V-primer adapter, TCRs were subjected to roughly 20 PCR cycles of amplification. TCRdb processed the reads anew with MiXCR; each CDR3 protein has one entry. This sample yields over 65,000 distinct CDR3 sequences, of which roughly a sixth are seen a single time; 2.5% to 3% belongs to the top ten. Germline V gene data show CDR1 as SEHNR and CDR2 as FQNEAQ (reference sequence). V dropped 8 bases and J dropped 3 bases, with 8 bases sitting between them. CDR3 length: 11 residues. This clonotype was found many times. Regarding time point: before trial treatment. The donors' regimen was nivolumab, ipilimumab, aspirin, low-dose cyclophosphamide and low-dose radiotherapy.

The receptor was isolated from a male donor with prostate cancer. The sample was PBMCs, taken before treatment. The chain recombines TRBV7-9 with TRBJ2-7, with D uncertain. The DNA of the CDR3 is TGTGCCAGCGTAGGAGACTACGAGCAGTACTTC. Translating gives CASVGDYEQYF.